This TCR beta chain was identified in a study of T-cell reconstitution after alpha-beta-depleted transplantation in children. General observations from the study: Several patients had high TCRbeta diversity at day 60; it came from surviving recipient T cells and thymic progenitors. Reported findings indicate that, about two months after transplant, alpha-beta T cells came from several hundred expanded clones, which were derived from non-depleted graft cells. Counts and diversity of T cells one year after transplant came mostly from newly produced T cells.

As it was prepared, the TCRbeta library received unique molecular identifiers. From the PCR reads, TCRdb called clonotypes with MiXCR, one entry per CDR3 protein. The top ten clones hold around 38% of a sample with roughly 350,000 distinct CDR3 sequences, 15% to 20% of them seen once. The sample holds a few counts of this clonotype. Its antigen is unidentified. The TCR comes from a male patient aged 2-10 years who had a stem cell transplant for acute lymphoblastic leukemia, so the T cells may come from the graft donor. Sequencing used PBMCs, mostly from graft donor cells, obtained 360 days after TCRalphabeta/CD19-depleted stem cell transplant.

The DNA of the CDR3 is TGCAGCGTTGAAGACCCCGTGGTAGGGACAGGGGACTCCTACGAGCAGTACTTC. It yields the protein CSVEDPVVGTGDSYEQYF. The J gene is TRBJ2-7, the V gene TRBV29-1; 10 positions match TRBD1. Germline V gives CDR1 SQVTM, CDR2 ANQGSEA. This CDR3 has 18 residues. Trimming cost V 0 bases and J 0 bases; bases outside gene matches: 11.